One TCR beta chain is described in this entry. The CDR3 spans 13 residues. The V end was cut by 5 bases, the J end by 5 bases, with 12 bases between. CDR1 is SGHNT and CDR2 is YENEEA in the germline V gene. Those who participated ranged in age from about 18 to 89 years and resided in 24 US areas. The record originates from a study of blood T cell repertoires in COVID-19. Study-wide background: Samples of COVID-19 (acute and convalescent) were obtained from the United States, Italy and Spain. T cells, B-cell-depleted T cells, or PBMCs provided the cDNA or gDNA that served as material.

Source study methods: Nucleated cell number was recorded as an estimate derived from reference gene primer amplification. Sequenced by immunoSEQ multiplex PCR; TCRdb stores in-frame clones only, minus some. The D gene and trimming were derived from the DNA, and the V and J assignments and clone size from that table. The table lists under 350,000 clones, approximately 83% of them singletons, with around 4.4% in the top ten. The chain recombines TRBV11-3 with TRBJ1-2; possible D gene TRBD1, 5 bases. Sequenced sample: PBMCs or T cells enriched from blood (not recorded which). This TCR was sampled from a woman aged 40 to 50 with acute COVID-19. CDR3 protein: CASSRTGGYGYTF. The CDR3, as DNA: TGTGCCAGCAGCCGAACGGGGGGGTATGGCTACACCTTC.